This T cell receptor (beta chain) emerged from a study of lymphopenia after photon versus proton radiotherapy. Measured with immunoSEQ multiplex PCR; TCRdb has only the in-frame clones, and not every one. The sample carries 160,000 or so clones, less than 90% recorded once. Comments on this clone: Its antigen is not known.

Study conclusions and caveats: Under photons, naive T cells and diversity fell while effector/memory populations rose. After the lymphocyte nadir, photon-treated repertoires showed oligoclonal expansion, especially of CD8+ Temra cells.

The CDR3 has 17 residues. Trimming removed 1 base at V and 4 bases at J, with 18 bases between. Germline CDR1 reads SGHTA; CDR2 reads FQGNSA. V is TRBV7-2 and J is TRBJ2-3; the D gene could be TRBD1 or TRBD2 (6 bases each). The sequences come from peripheral blood, collected from a patient treated with photon-based radiotherapy. The receptor was isolated from a man in his fifties or sixties with gastric cancer. CDR3 DNA: TGTGCCAGCAGCTTAGGAGCCGGGGGCCACTCTCCAGATACGCAGTATTTT. It specifies CASSLGAGGHSPDTQYF.